The clone carrying this T cell receptor beta chain was detected a few times. Its antigen is still unknown. V dropped 1 base and J dropped 2 bases, with 9 bases sitting between them. This CDR3 is 14 amino acids long. Germline lookup yields CDR1 SGHRS and CDR2 YFSETQ. This sample is part of a study of regulatory T cells in long-lasting Graves disease. General observations from the study: There were preferences for TRBV28, TRBJ1-2 and TRBJ2-5 in persistent disease.

Libraries of TCR beta came from iRepertoire HTBI primers plus Arm-PCR of CDR3 regions. TCRdb reprocessed the multiplex PCR reads with MiXCR, giving one entry per CDR3 protein. Here the sample spans roughly 250,000 distinct CDR3 sequences, 15% to 20% being singletons. Time point in this sample: newly diagnosed GD, antithyroid drugs for less than 3 months. Making the TCR library involved RNA that had been extracted from PBMCs. A nine-milliliter sample of peripheral blood was drawn into EDTA tubes. The same sample was also used in a study of T cells in Graves' hyperthyroidism and ophthalmopathy. That work states: Graves' hyperthyroidism was deemed stable absent ophthalmopathy progression within 18 months. HTBI primers were employed in a first-round RT-PCR of the TCR CDR3.

The source is a woman between 25 and 40 years old with Graves disease. The chain carries TRBV5-1 and TRBJ2-5, with unresolved D. The source was peripheral blood mononuclear cells (PBMCs), collected at new diagnosis, from a patient treated with antithyroid drugs. CDR3 residues: CASSLTVPQETQYF. CDR3 sequence (DNA): TGCGCCAGCAGCTTGACAGTTCCTCAAGAGACCCAGTACTTC.